Listed here is a single T cell receptor (beta chain). Its antigen is as yet unknown. It was with 60 Vbeta and 13 Jbeta primers that the PCR ran. Some clones are missing from TCRdb's copy, which holds only in-frame ones; the method was immunoSEQ multiplex PCR. Of 150,000 or so clones listed, about 75% were seen once; the top ten hold 2% to 2.5%. The source of the sample is a study of cytomegalovirus exposure and HLA in healthy donors. The CDR3 contains 16 residues. From germline, CDR1 is SGHVS and CDR2 FQNEAQ. The junction had 8 bases not matched to a gene; V was cut back by 4 bases and J by 0 bases. Study-wide results and caveats: Per published accounts, TCR beta sequences correctly predicted the HLA-A and HLA-B alleles of most subjects.

Sequenced material: PBMCs. This chain joins TRBV7-8 and TRBJ2-7, with TRBD1 matching 8 bases. The receptor was derived from a female donor in good health and CMV-seronegative. The CDR3 coding sequence is TGTGCCAGCAGCTCCGCGACAGGGGTAAGCTCCTACGAGCAGTACTTC. It translates to CASSSATGVSSYEQYF.